These 30 T cell receptor beta chains came from one sample sequenced in a study of T cell clonality in common variable immunodeficiency. Some clones are missing from TCRdb's copy, which holds only in-frame ones; the method was immunoSEQ multiplex PCR. The profile covers some 60,000 clones, none occurring a single time. Material: peripheral blood mononuclear cells. The receptors stem from a person between 18 and 75 years old in good health.

This clone was counted ten times or more. The read ends 3 residues before the CDR3 terminus; that terminus is restored from the germline J gene. This chain joins TRBV29-1 and TRBJ2-2; D not resolved. CDR1 is SQVTM, CDR2 ANQGSEA, per germline. Trimming pared 7 bases from V and 4 bases from J, leaving 10 bases between. This CDR3 has 12 residues. CDR3 loop: CSAYSFTGELFF. CDR3 DNA, as far as it was read: TGCAGCGCATACAGCTTCACCGGGGAG.

This clone was counted at least ten times. The observed sequence ends 3 residues before the CDR3 terminus, with the missing tail filled in from the germline J gene. The V gene is TRBV20-1, the J gene TRBJ1-1; the D gene is possibly TRBD1 (6 bases). There are 16 residues in the CDR3. V lost 0 bases and J 1 base, leaving 15 bases between the germline ends. The germline CDR1 and CDR2 sequences are DFQATT and SNEGSKA (reference sequence). The DNA read from the CDR3 is TGCAGTGCTAGAGACCAGGGGAGGTTCGGGAACACTGAA. Residues: CSARDQGRFGNTE. The whole CDR3 protein is CSARDQGRFGNTEAFF.

This clone was detected many times. The read gets to within 3 residues of the CDR3 end, and the germline J gene fills in the rest. V gene TRBV28 combines with J gene TRBJ2-7, with D possibly being TRBD2 (6 bases). The CDR3 sequence is 15 residues long. V was cut by 6 bases and J by 3 bases, with 18 bases left in between. Germline CDR1 MDHEN, CDR2 SYDVKM. The CDR3 sequence: CASSRGWTTGYEQYF. The CDR3 bases that were read are TGTGCCAGCAGCCGTGGATGGACTACCGGCTACGAG.

This clone occurred many times. The read stops 3 residues short of the end of the CDR3; the missing end is completed from the germline J gene. The genes are TRBV28 and TRBJ2-7; 7 bases agree with TRBD1. CDR1 and CDR2 (germline): MDHEN, SYDVKM. The V segment lost 8 bases and the J segment 0 bases; nucleotides outside the gene matches: 10. CDR3 size: 15 residues. The chain's CDR3 is CASHDPGQNSYEQYF. Incomplete CDR3 DNA: TGTGCCAGCCACGACCCGGGACAGAACTCCTACGAG.

This clone was seen at least ten times. Coverage ceases 3 residues before the CDR3 finishes, and the germline J gene fills in the end. J is TRBJ2-2 and V is TRBV6-1; TRBD1 aligns across 9 bases. This CDR3 comprises 16 residues. The germline CDR1 and CDR2 sequences are MNHNS and SASEGT. Unmatched junction bases numbered 2, after V lost 3 bases and J lost 0 bases. The CDR3 spells CASSDTGGSNTGELFF. The sequenced CDR3 bases are TGTGCCAGCAGTGATACAGGGGGCTCGAACACCGGGGAG.

This clone was counted ten times or more. The CDR3 extends 3 residues past the end of the read, so its final part is completed from the germline J gene. The chain recombines TRBV19 with TRBJ1-5; 10 bases map to TRBD1. This CDR3 is 14 amino acids long. CDR1 is LNHDA and CDR2 is SQIVND in the germline V gene (reference sequence). V shed 9 bases, J shed 3 bases, and the junction held 5 bases outside the gene matches. The CDR3 bases that were read are TGTGCCAGCTCCGGGACAGGGGACAATCAGCCC. Amino acid sequence: CASSGTGDNQP. In full, the CDR3 is CASSGTGDNQPQHF.

This clone showed up many times. The CDR3 end is not reached by the read, which stops 3 residues before it; the germline J gene fills it in. The chain uses TRBV29-1 and TRBJ2-5; 9 nucleotides match TRBD2. The germline CDR1 and CDR2 sequences are SQVTM and ANQGSEA. The CDR3 spans 14 residues. V shed 8 bases and J 5 bases; nucleotides not matched to a gene: 12. Incomplete CDR3 DNA: TGCAGCTCCCTGGCGGGAGGGCCGGGGGAGACC. It encodes CSSLAGGPGET. The full CDR3 is CSSLAGGPGETQYF.

This clone was found many times. With the read ending 3 residues before the CDR3 end, the germline J gene is used to fill in that end. The rearrangement joins TRBV20-1 to TRBJ2-3, with a possible D match to TRBD1 (5 bases). This CDR3 has 15 residues. Trimming removed 0 bases at V and 2 bases at J, with 12 bases between. CDR1 is DFQATT, CDR2 SNEGSKA, per germline (reference sequence). The covered CDR3 bases are TGCAGTGCTAGAGATTATAGGGGTTCCACAGATACG. Translating it yields CSARDYRGSTDT. The CDR3 reads in full as CSARDYRGSTDTQYF.

Many counts were recorded for this clone. The CDR3 goes on 3 residues after the read ends, and that part is filled in from the germline J gene. V and J are TRBV4-1 and TRBJ2-7, with TRBD1 matching 8 bases. The CDR3 loop spans 15 amino acids. The germline V gene has CDR1 MGHRA and CDR2 YSYEKL. The J segment lost 0 bases and the V segment lost 3 bases, leaving 4 bases of the junction unmatched. The DNA read from the CDR3 is TGCGCCAGCAGCCAGGGACAGGCCTCCTCCTACGAG. This translates into CASSQGQASSYE. Given in full, the CDR3 is CASSQGQASSYEQYF.

This clone was picked up many times. With the read ending 3 residues before the CDR3 end, the germline J gene is used to fill in that end. The chain recombines TRBV27 with TRBJ2-1; 12 bases match TRBD2. The CDR3 has 14 amino acids. The ends lost 8 bases at V and 3 bases at J; junction bases unmatched: 2. Germline-derived CDR1 and CDR2 are MNHEY and SMNVEV (reference sequence). CDR3 sequence: CASRLAGVYNEQFF. The sequenced CDR3 bases are TGTGCCAGCCGACTAGCGGGGGTCTACAATGAG.

This clone appeared many times. The sequenced fragment ends 3 residues before the CDR3 boundary, so the rest is inferred from the germline J gene. The gene calls are TRBV28 and TRBJ1-2, with D uncertain. The germline V and J ends were trimmed by 2 bases and 4 bases, with 8 bases remaining between them. Germline V gene lookup returns CDR1 MDHEN and CDR2 SYDVKM. The CDR3 runs 13 residues. CDR3 sequence: CASSLRPLYGYTF. CDR3 bases read: TGTGCCAGCAGTTTAAGGCCGCTCTATGGC.

This clone was seen ten or more times. The read falls 3 residues short of the CDR3 end, and the missing part is taken from the germline J gene. The chain joins TRBV19 to TRBJ2-7; 7 bases are a match to TRBD1. Germline V gene data show CDR1 as LNHDA and CDR2 as SQIVND (reference sequence). The CDR3 has 15 amino acids. V was clipped by 5 bases and J by 3 bases; unmatched bases: 10. The part of the CDR3 DNA that was read is TGTGCCAGTAGTCCTAGGGACAGTCATCTCTACGAG. This encodes CASSPRDSHLYE. The full CDR3 protein is CASSPRDSHLYEQYF.

This clone was recorded many times. The read ends 3 residues shy of where the CDR3 ends; the end is completed using the germline J gene. V and J are TRBV18 and TRBJ1-1; the match to TRBD1 covers 9 bases. There are 14 residues in the CDR3. Trimming removed 1 base from V and 7 bases from J; junction bases left unmatched: 4. Germline values: CDR1 KGHSH, CDR2 LQKENI. CDR3 bases read: TGTGCCAGCTCACCACGAGAGGGACAGGGTGAA. This translates into CASSPREGQGE. The whole CDR3 protein is CASSPREGQGEAFF.

This clone was observed many times. Here the CDR3 reads CSATLAGPGETQYF. Incomplete CDR3 DNA: TGCAGTGCTACTCTAGCGGGGCCGGGAGAGACC. The chain recombines TRBV20-1 with TRBJ2-5; 9 bases match TRBD2. The read halts 3 residues ahead of the CDR3 end, with the missing end drawn from the germline J gene. Germline V gives CDR1 DFQATT, CDR2 SNEGSKA (reference sequence). The trim removed 4 bases at V and 4 bases at J, leaving 7 bases unmatched. This CDR3 has 14 amino acids.

This clone was seen a few times. The CDR3 is cut off 3 residues early in the read; its end comes from the germline J gene. The chain combines TRBV7-9 with TRBJ2-1; 7 bases are shared with TRBD1. Unmatched junction bases numbered 6, after V lost 2 bases and J lost 8 bases. Germline CDR1 and CDR2: SEHNR and FQNEAQ (reference sequence). The CDR3 runs 14 residues. The CDR3 DNA, read in part, is TGTGCCAGCAGCTTACAGGGGGTAAGGGATGAG. Its translation: CASSLQGVRDE. The complete CDR3 sequence is CASSLQGVRDEQFF.

There are many counts of this clone. The missing CDR3 end, 3 residues past where the read stops, is filled in from the germline J gene. The V call is TRBV19, the J call TRBJ2-3; no clear D gene. CDR3 length equals 13 residues. Germline assignment: CDR1 LNHDA and CDR2 SQIVND (reference sequence). Trimming pared 3 bases from V and 1 base from J, leaving 5 bases between. The part of the CDR3 DNA that was read is TGTGCCAGTAGTATCCAGGGCACAGATACG. Translating gives CASSIQGTDT. The whole CDR3 sequence is CASSIQGTDTQYF.

This clone has ten or more counts. Read sequence stops 3 residues before the CDR3 end, and the germline J gene provides the missing end. The rearrangement links TRBV12-3 or TRBV12-4 to TRBJ2-3; 7 positions match TRBD1. The CDR3 covers 14 residues. Unmatched junction bases numbered 4, after V lost 5 bases and J lost 2 bases. CDR3 DNA, as far as it was read: TGTGCCAGCAGTCTACAGGGGAACACAGATACG. It yields the protein CASSLQGNTDT. In full, the CDR3 reads CASSLQGNTDTQYF.

This clone was counted ten times or more. The sequence runs out 3 residues before the end of the CDR3; the remainder is reconstructed from the germline J gene. This chain uses TRBV6-2 or TRBV6-3 with TRBJ1-5, with D possibly TRBD1 on 6 matching bases. The germline CDR1 and CDR2 sequences are MNHEY and SVGEGT. The CDR3 is 14 amino acids. Trimming removed 6 bases from V and 3 bases from J, with 12 bases in between. Incomplete CDR3 DNA: TGTGCCAGCAGCAACGACAGGCCCAATCAGCCC. Translation gives CASSNDRPNQP. The CDR3 reads in full as CASSNDRPNQPQHF.

This clone was observed at least ten times. The missing CDR3 end, 3 residues past where the read stops, is filled in from the germline J gene. The gene calls are TRBV7-2 and TRBJ1-5; no clear D gene. V lost 2 bases, J lost 7 bases, and 12 bases lay in between. The CDR3 runs 14 residues. CDR1 is SGHTA and CDR2 is FQGNSA in the germline V gene. CDR3 DNA, as far as it was read: TGTGCCAGCAGCTTAAGGGCCCCGGAGCAGCCC. It codes for CASSLRAPEQP. The whole CDR3 sequence is CASSLRAPEQPQHF.

This clone was recorded at least ten times. The CDR3 extends 3 residues past the end of the read, so its final part is completed from the germline J gene. V usage is TRBV19 and J usage is TRBJ2-7, with 13 bases fitting TRBD2. This CDR3 spans 15 amino acids. V shed 8 bases, J shed 2 bases, and the junction held 6 bases outside the gene matches. The germline V gene encodes CDR1 LNHDA and CDR2 SQIVND (reference sequence). The part of the CDR3 DNA that was read is TGTGCCAGTGGACTAGCGGGAGAGTACGCCTACGAG. Amino acids: CASGLAGEYAYE. In full, the CDR3 reads CASGLAGEYAYEQYF.

This clone was recorded at least ten times. The read halts 3 residues ahead of the CDR3 end, with the missing end drawn from the germline J gene. The rearrangement joins TRBV7-2 to TRBJ1-2; 9 positions agree with TRBD1. Per germline, CDR1 SGHTA and CDR2 FQGNSA. The CDR3 runs 15 residues. CDR3 sequence reads: CASSLVGQGRGGYTF. The CDR3 DNA, read in part, is TGTGCCAGCAGCTTAGTGGGACAGGGTCGGGGGGGC.

Ten or more counts support this clone. The sequence runs out 3 residues before the end of the CDR3; the remainder is reconstructed from the germline J gene. The chain uses TRBV2 and TRBJ1-5, with 8 bases fitting TRBD1. CDR1 and CDR2 (germline): SNHLY, FYNNEI. After removal of 8 bases from V and 4 bases from J, the junction contained 4 bases not matched to a gene. This CDR3 has 13 amino acids. The CDR3 DNA, read in part, is TGTGCCAGCCGGGACAGGCCAAATCAGCCC. This gives the protein CASRDRPNQP. The whole CDR3 protein reads CASRDRPNQPQHF.

This clone was recorded many times. The read finishes 3 residues shy of the CDR3 end, and the germline J gene is used to complete it. The rearrangement links TRBV5-4 to TRBJ2-6; no clear D gene. The length of the CDR3 is 14 residues. Per germline, CDR1 SGHNT and CDR2 YYREEE (reference sequence). V lost 2 bases and J lost 3, with 6 bases in between. The covered CDR3 bases are TGTGCCAGCAGCTTACCCGGTGGGGCCAACGTC. This encodes CASSLPGGANV. The CDR3 reads in full as CASSLPGGANVLTF.

This clone came up many times. The CDR3 goes on 3 residues after the read ends, and that part is filled in from the germline J gene. The V gene is TRBV2, the J gene TRBJ2-2, with TRBD1 as a possible D gene (6 bases). Germline CDR1 reads SNHLY; CDR2 reads FYNNEI. The CDR3 is 15 residues long. The V and J ends lost 6 bases and 7 bases respectively, with 18 bases between them. The covered CDR3 bases are TGTGCCAGCAGGAATCAGGGGTGGATGGGCGGGGAG. It codes for CASRNQGWMGGE. The full CDR3 sequence reads CASRNQGWMGGELFF.

This clone was picked up a small number of times. The sequenced fragment ends 3 residues before the CDR3 boundary, so the rest is inferred from the germline J gene. The V gene is TRBV6-4, the J gene TRBJ2-7, with 7 bases aligning to TRBD2. J lost 2 bases, V lost 0 bases, and 7 bases had no gene match. In germline, CDR1 is MRHNA, CDR2 SNTAGT. The CDR3 runs 16 residues. The DNA read from the CDR3 is TGTGCCAGCAGTGACTCGAGACTAGCTCACCCCTACGAG. Amino acid sequence: CASSDSRLAHPYE. The entire CDR3 protein reads CASSDSRLAHPYEQYF.

This clone was picked up many times. The CDR3 goes on 3 residues after the read ends, and that part is filled in from the germline J gene. J is TRBJ2-1 and V is TRBV19; 10 bases are shared with TRBD2. The CDR3 is 16 amino acids. CDR1 LNHDA and CDR2 SQIVND come from the germline V gene (reference sequence). Unmatched junction bases numbered 2, after V lost 3 bases and J lost 0 bases. The CDR3 loop reads CASSISSGSSYNEQFF. The CDR3 DNA, read in part, is TGTGCCAGTAGTATCTCTAGCGGGAGCTCCTACAATGAG. Using reference TRBV19 and TRBJ2-1 for the parts outside the CDR3, the full variable domain is DGGITQSPKYLFRKEGQNVTLSCEQNLNHDAMYWYRQDPGQGLRLIYYSQIVNDFQKGDIAEGYSVSREKKESFPLTVTSAQKNPTAFYLCASSISSGSSYNEQFFGPGTRLTVL.

This clone appeared many times. The read falls 3 residues short of the CDR3 end, and the missing part is taken from the germline J gene. The chain joins TRBV18 to TRBJ2-7; 8 positions match TRBD1. Trimming cost V 3 bases and J 2 bases; bases outside gene matches: 6. CDR1 is KGHSH and CDR2 is LQKENI in the germline V gene. This CDR3 region has 15 residues. Here the CDR3 reads CASSPRDRRTYEQYF. The DNA read from the CDR3 is TGTGCCAGCTCACCTCGGGACAGGAGAACCTACGAG. Complete variable domain (other parts from reference TRBV18 and TRBJ2-7): NAGVMQNPRHLVRRRGQEARLRCSPMKGHSHVYWYRQLPEEGLKFMVYLQKENIIDESGMPKERFSAEFPKEGPSILRIQQVVRGDSAAYFCASSPRDRRTYEQYFGPGTRLTVT.

This clone has a count of ten or more. The DNA read from the CDR3 is TGTGCCAGCAGTTGGGGACAGGGGGATACTCAGCCC. The encoded protein is CASSWGQGDTQP. The complete CDR3 reads CASSWGQGDTQPQHF. The chain is built from TRBV2 and TRBJ1-5; 11 bases map to TRBD1. Sequencing ends 3 residues short of the CDR3 end; the germline J gene provides the rest. The V gene end was trimmed by 5 bases and the J gene end by 6 bases; junction bases not matched to a gene: 6. Germline V gives CDR1 SNHLY, CDR2 FYNNEI. The CDR3 length is 15 residues.

The sample holds many counts of this clone. The CDR3 end lies 3 residues beyond the end of the read and is filled in from the germline J gene. The rearrangement uses TRBV5-1 and TRBJ2-2; 7 bases fit TRBD1. The CDR3 is made up of 15 amino acids. Trimming removed 4 bases from V and 5 bases from J; junction bases left unmatched: 8. Germline V gives CDR1 SGHRS, CDR2 YFSETQ. Incomplete CDR3 DNA: TGCGCCAGCAGCCGAACAGGGGTAGATACCGGGGAG. It encodes CASSRTGVDTGE. The entire CDR3 protein reads CASSRTGVDTGELFF.

This clone has a count of ten or more. The CDR3 end falls 3 residues outside the read, so it is completed with the germline J gene. The rearrangement links TRBV19 to TRBJ2-3; a weak D match, TRBD2 (6 bases). V lost 5 bases and J 4 bases, leaving 22 bases between the germline ends. This CDR3 spans 17 amino acids. The V gene's germline CDR1 is LNHDA and CDR2 SQIVND (reference sequence). The chain's CDR3 is CASSLLRLEGGPDTQYF. CDR3 bases read: TGTGCCAGTAGTCTACTTCGACTAGAAGGAGGGCCAGATACG.